The present T cell receptor beta chain was sequenced within a study of blood T cell repertoires in COVID-19. The wider study: The analysed material was cDNA or gDNA that came from T cells, B-cell-depleted T cells, or PBMCs.

Original handling: Estimated nucleated cell counts came from reference gene primer amplification. Produced via immunoSEQ multiplex PCR; TCRdb's table is partial and in-frame only. V, J and clone size derive from that table, while D and trimming were established from the DNA sequence. The sample has approximately 150,000 clones, 80% to 85% seen once. The V gene's germline CDR1 is MDHEN and CDR2 SYDVKM. The CDR3 contains 15 residues. Between the trimmed V and J ends, which lost 5 bases and 4 bases, there was a span of 15 bases. The TCR sequence derives from a man in his 70s with active or convalescent COVID-19. The rearrangement links TRBV28 to TRBJ2-1; D is unclear. The material sequenced was peripheral blood. CDR3 in amino acids: CASSNPTDIYNEQFF. The CDR3 DNA sequence: TGTGCCAGCAGTAACCCCACTGACATATACAATGAGCAGTTCTTC.